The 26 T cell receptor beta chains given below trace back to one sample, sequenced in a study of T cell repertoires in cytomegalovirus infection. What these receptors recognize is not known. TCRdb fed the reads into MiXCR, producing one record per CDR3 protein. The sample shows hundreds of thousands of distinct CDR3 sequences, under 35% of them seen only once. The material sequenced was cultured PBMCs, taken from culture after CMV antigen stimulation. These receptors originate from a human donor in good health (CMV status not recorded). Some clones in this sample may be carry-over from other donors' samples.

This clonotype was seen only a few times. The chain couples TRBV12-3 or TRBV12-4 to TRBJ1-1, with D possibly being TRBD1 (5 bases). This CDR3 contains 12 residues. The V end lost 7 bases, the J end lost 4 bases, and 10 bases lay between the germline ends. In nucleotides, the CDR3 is TGTGCCAGCACCTGGGACGCCACTGAAGCTTTCTTT. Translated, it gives CASTWDATEAFF.

The CDR3 protein is CASGLVPVGLGGYTF. The CDR3 DNA is TGTGCTAGTGGTTTGGTCCCTGTTGGCTTAGGCGGCTACACCTTC. The chain has TRBV12-5 and TRBJ1-2; no reliable D call. V was shortened by 0 bases and J by 8 bases, with 16 bases between the two germline ends. The CDR3 is made up of 15 amino acids. The germline CDR1 and CDR2 sequences are LGHNT and FRNRAP.

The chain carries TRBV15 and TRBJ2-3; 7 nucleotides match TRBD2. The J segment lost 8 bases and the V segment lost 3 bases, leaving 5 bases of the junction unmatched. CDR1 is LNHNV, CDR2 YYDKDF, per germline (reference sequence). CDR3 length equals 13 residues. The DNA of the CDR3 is TGTGCCACCAGCAGCCGTGGGGGGGTTACGCAGTATTTT. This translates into CATSSRGGVTQYF.

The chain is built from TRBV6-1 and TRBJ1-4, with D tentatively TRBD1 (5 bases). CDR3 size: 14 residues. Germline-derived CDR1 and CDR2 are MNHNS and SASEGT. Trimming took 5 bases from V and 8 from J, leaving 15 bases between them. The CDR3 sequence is CASSPGTWVEKLFF. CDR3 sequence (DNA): TGTGCCAGCAGTCCAGGGACTTGGGTGGAAAAACTGTTTTTT.

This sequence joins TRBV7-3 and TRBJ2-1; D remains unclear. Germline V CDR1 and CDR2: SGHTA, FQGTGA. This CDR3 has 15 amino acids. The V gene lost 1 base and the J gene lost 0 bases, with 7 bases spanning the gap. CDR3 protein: CASSLNRVSYNEQFF. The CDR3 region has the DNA TGTGCCAGCAGCTTAAACAGAGTCTCCTACAATGAGCAGTTCTTC.

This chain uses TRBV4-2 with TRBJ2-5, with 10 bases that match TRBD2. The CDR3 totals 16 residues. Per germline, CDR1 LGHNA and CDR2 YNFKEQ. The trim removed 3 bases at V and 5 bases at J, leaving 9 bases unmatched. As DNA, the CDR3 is TGTGCCAGCAGCCAGCAGGAACTAGCGGGACCCGAGACCCAGTACTTC. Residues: CASSQQELAGPETQYF.

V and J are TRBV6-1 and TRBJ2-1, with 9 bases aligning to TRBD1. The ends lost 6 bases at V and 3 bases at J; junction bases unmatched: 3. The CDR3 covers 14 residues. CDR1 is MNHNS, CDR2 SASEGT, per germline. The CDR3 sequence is CASRPDRGYNEQFF. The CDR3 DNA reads TGTGCCAGCAGGCCGGACAGGGGCTACAATGAGCAGTTCTTC.

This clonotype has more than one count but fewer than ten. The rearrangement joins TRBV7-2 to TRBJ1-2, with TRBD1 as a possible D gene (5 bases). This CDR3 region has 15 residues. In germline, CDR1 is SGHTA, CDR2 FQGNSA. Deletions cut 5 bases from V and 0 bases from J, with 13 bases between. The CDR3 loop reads CASSGGGRTNYGYTF. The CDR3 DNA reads TGTGCCAGCAGCGGGGGGGGGAGGACTAACTATGGCTACACCTTC.

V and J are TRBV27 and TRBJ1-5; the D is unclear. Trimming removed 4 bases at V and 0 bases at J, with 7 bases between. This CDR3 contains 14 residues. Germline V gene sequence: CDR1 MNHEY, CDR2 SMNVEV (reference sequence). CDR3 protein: CASSSEDSNQPQHF. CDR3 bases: TGTGCCAGCAGTTCTGAGGATAGCAATCAGCCCCAGCATTTT.

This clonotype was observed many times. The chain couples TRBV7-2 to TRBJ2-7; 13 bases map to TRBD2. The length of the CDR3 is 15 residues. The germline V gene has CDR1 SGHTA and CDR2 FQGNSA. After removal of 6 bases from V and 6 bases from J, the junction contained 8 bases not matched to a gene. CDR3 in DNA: TGTGCCAGCAGACGACTAGCGGGAGGCTTCGGCGAGCAGTACTTC. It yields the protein CASRRLAGGFGEQYF.

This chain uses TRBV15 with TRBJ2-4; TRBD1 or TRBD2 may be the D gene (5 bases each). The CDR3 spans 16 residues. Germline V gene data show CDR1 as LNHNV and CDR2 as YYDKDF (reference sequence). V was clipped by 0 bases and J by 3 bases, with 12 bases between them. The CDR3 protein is CATSREAGRNKNIQYF. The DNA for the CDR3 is TGTGCCACCAGCAGAGAGGCAGGGAGAAACAAAAACATTCAGTACTTC. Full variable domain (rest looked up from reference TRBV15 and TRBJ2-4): DAMVIQNPRYQVTQFGKPVTLSCSQTLNHNVMYWYQQKSSQAPKLLFHYYDKDFNNEADTPDNFQSRRPNTSFCFLDIRSPGLGDTAMYLCATSREAGRNKNIQYFGAGTRLSVL.

The CDR3 region is CASSSGTYGNTIYF. The CDR3 region has the DNA TGTGCCAGCAGTTCCGGGACTTACGGAAACACCATATATTTT. V and J are TRBV27 and TRBJ1-3, with D maybe TRBD1 (5 bases). The CDR3 runs to 14 residues. Germline loops: CDR1 MNHEY, CDR2 SMNVEV (reference sequence). V shed 4 bases and J shed 4 bases, with 11 bases lying between them.

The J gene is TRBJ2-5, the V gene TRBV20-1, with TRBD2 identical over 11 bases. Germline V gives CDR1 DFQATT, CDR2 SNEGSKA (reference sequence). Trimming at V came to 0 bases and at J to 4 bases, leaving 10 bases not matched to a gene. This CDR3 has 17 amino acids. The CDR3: CSARDPEIAGGRETQYF. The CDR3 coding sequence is TGCAGTGCTAGAGATCCTGAAATAGCGGGAGGGCGAGAGACCCAGTACTTC.

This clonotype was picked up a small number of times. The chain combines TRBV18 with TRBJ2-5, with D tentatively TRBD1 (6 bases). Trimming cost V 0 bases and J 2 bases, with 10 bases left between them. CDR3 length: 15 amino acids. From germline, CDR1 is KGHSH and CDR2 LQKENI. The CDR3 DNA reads TGTGCCAGCTCACCACCCGACAGGATACAAGAGACCCAGTACTTC. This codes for CASSPPDRIQETQYF.

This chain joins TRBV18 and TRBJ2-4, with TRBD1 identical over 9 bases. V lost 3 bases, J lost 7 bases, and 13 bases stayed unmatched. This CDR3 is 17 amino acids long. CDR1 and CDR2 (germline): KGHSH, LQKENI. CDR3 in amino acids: CASSPYRGRSQSNIQYF. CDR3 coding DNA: TGTGCCAGCTCACCGTACAGGGGGCGCAGTCAGTCCAACATTCAGTACTTC.

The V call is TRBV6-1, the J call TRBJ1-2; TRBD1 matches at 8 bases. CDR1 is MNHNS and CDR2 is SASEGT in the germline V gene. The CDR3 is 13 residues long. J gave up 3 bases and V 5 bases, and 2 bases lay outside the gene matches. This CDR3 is CASSKTGDYGYTF. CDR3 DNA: TGTGCCAGCAGTAAGACAGGGGACTATGGCTACACCTTC.

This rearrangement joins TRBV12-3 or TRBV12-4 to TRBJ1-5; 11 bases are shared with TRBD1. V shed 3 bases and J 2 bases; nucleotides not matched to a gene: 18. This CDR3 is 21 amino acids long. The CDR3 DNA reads TGTGCCAGCAGTTTCGGGCTCAGAGGGACAGGGGGAAGGTCGGGCAATCAGCCCCAGCATTTT. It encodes CASSFGLRGTGGRSGNQPQHF.

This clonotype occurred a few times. This CDR3 is CASSLVKGINEKLFF. CDR3 DNA sequence: TGTGCCAGCAGCTTAGTAAAGGGCATTAATGAAAAACTGTTTTTT. The chain carries TRBV7-8 and TRBJ1-4; D ambiguous. V was clipped by 1 base and J by 4 bases, with 10 bases between them. The CDR3 sequence is 15 residues long. From germline, CDR1 is SGHVS and CDR2 FQNEAQ.

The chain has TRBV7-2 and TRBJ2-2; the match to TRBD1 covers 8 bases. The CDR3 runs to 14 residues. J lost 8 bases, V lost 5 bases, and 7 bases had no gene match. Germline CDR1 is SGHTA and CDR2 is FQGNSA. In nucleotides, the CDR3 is TGTGCCAGCAGCGTGACAGGGGATTCAGGGGAGCTGTTTTTT. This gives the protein CASSVTGDSGELFF.

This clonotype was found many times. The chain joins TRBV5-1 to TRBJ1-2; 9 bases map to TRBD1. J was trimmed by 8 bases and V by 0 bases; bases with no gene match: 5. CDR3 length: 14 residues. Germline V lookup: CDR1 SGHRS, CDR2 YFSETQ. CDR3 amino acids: CASSLEQGAVGYTF. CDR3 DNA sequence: TGCGCCAGCAGCTTGGAACAGGGGGCGGTCGGCTACACCTTC.

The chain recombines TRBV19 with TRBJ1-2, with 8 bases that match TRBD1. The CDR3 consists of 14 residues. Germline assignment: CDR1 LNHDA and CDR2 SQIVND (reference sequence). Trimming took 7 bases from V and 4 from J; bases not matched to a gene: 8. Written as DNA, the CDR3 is TGTGCCAGTACCCTCGGACAGGGTGGCTATGGCTACACCTTC. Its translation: CASTLGQGGYGYTF.

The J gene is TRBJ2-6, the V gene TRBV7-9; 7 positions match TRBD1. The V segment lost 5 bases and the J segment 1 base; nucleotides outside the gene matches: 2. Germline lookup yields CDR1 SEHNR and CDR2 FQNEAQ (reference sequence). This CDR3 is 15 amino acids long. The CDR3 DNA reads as TGTGCCAGCAGCCGGACAGGTTCTGGGGCCAACGTCCTGACTTTC. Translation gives CASSRTGSGANVLTF.

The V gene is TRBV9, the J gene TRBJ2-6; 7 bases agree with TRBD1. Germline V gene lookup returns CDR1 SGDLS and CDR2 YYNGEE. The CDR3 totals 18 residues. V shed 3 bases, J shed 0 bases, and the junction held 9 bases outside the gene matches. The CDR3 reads CASSASGQVHSGANVLTF. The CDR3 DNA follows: TGTGCCAGCAGCGCGTCTGGACAGGTCCACTCTGGGGCCAACGTCCTGACTTTC.

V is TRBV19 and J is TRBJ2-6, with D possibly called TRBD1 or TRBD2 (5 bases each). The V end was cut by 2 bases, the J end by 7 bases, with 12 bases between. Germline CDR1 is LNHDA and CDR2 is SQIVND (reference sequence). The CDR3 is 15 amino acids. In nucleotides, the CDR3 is TGTGCCAGTAGTATACAGGGAGTGGAAGCCAACGTCCTGACTTTC. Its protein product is CASSIQGVEANVLTF.

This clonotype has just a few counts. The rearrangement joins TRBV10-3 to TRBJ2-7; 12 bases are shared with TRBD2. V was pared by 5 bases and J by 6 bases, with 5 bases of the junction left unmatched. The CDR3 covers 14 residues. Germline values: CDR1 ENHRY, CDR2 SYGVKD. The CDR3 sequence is CAISLAGGQGEQYF. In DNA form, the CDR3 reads TGTGCCATCAGTCTAGCGGGAGGGCAAGGCGAGCAGTACTTC.

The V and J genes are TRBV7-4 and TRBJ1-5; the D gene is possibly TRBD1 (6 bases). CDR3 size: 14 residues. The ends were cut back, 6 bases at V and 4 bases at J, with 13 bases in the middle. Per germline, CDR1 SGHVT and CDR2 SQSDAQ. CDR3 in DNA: TGTGCCAGCAGTGGGGACACGACTAATCAGCCCCAGCATTTT. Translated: CASSGDTTNQPQHF.